A selection of T cell receptor beta chains follows, all from one sample in a study of blood T cell repertoires in COVID-19. TCRdb's copy holds only in-frame clones and misses some; the assay was immunoSEQ multiplex PCR. The data hold more than 40,000 clones, with 85% to 90% observed a single time. The sequenced material came from PBMCs or T cells enriched from blood (not recorded which). The source of these receptors is a woman in her 50s who had recovered from COVID-19. CDR3s include the opening cysteine and the closing phenylalanine or tryptophan. Fields, in order: D gene, CDR3 length, clone size, V gene, J gene, CDR3 DNA, CDR3 protein. D genes are given only for firm matches. Clone size is stated in some rows and not others, as once, few, many or a class when expanded.

>-|12|-|TRBV30|TRBJ1-1
TGTGCCTGGAGCCGAACAGGGCGGTGGGCTTTCTTT
CAWSRTGRWAFF
>-|11|-|TRBV7-9|TRBJ2-7
TGTGCCAGCGGGAGTGGGTACGAGCAGTACTTC
CASGSGYEQYF
>TRBD1|13|few|TRBV2|TRBJ1-1
TGTGCCAGCAGCTACAGGGGGTGGACTGAAGCTTTCTTT
CASSYRGWTEAFF
>-|14|-|TRBV19|TRBJ2-7
TGTGCCAGTAGTATAGGCGGGGCTCCCTACGAGCAGTACTTC
CASSIGGAPYEQYF
>-|15|-|TRBV4-1|TRBJ1-5
TGCGCCAGCAGCCAAGAGTGGAGGGCCAATCAGCCCCAGCATTTT
CASSQEWRANQPQHF
>TRBD2|17|-|TRBV5-8|TRBJ2-7
TGTGCCAGCAGCCCGTGGACTAGCGGGGGGTTGCCCTACGAGCAGTACTTC
CASSPWTSGGLPYEQYF
>TRBD1|13|-|TRBV18|TRBJ1-5
TGTGCCAGCTCAGGGACAGACAATCAGCCCCAGCATTTT
CASSGTDNQPQHF
>-|15|-|TRBV5-1|TRBJ1-6
TGCGCCAGCAGCCCTTGGGGCCCAGTTGATTCACCCCTCCACTTT
CASSPWGPVDSPLHF
>-|11|-|TRBV20-1|TRBJ1-1
TGCAGTGGCAGGCTGAACACTGAAGCTTTCTTT
CSGRLNTEAFF
>TRBD2|16|-|TRBV24-1|TRBJ2-1
TGTGCCACCAGTGATTCCGGGACTAGGAGTATGTATGAGCAGTTCTTC
CATSDSGTRSMYEQFF
>TRBD1|13|-|TRBV29-1|TRBJ2-1
TGCAGCGGACTCCGGGACAGGGGAGGTGAGCAGTTCTTC
CSGLRDRGGEQFF
>TRBD1|13|-|TRBV28|TRBJ1-6
TGTGCCAGCAGCCCAGGGGGCGATTCACCCCTCCACTTT
CASSPGGDSPLHF
>-|19|-|TRBV15|TRBJ1-5
TGTGCCACCAGCAGAGACCTCCTACAGGACCCATATAGCAATCAGCCCCAGCATTTT
CATSRDLLQDPYSNQPQHF
>-|14|once|TRBV11-1|TRBJ2-2
TGTGCCAGCAGCTTAGATTTAAACACCGGGGAGCTGTTTTTT
CASSLDLNTGELFF
>-|13|-|TRBV4-1|TRBJ1-1
TGCGCCAGCAGCCAAGATCAAGCAAGAGAAGCTTTCTTT
CASSQDQAREAFF
>TRBD1|15|-|TRBV4-3|TRBJ2-3
TGCGCCAGCAGCCAAGGTTCAGGGGGCAAAGATACGCAGTATTTT
CASSQGSGGKDTQYF
>-|12|-|TRBV19|TRBJ1-2
TGTGCCAGGCCCTCCAGGGATCATGGCTACACCTTC
CARPSRDHGYTF
>TRBD2|16|-|TRBV7-2|TRBJ2-5
TGTGCCAGCAGCTTAGGGGTCACTAGCGGACAAGAGACCCAGTACTTC
CASSLGVTSGQETQYF
>-|15|few|TRBV28|TRBJ2-5
TGTGCCAGCAGTTTAGCCAGGGTAGGCAAAGAGACCCAGTACTTC
CASSLARVGKETQYF
>TRBD1|15|-|TRBV5-1|TRBJ1-1
TGCGCCAGCAGCCCTCCGGGACAGGGGAACACTGAAGCTTTCTTT
CASSPPGQGNTEAFF
>TRBD2|15|-|TRBV28|TRBJ2-4
TGTGCCAGCAGTGGGACGGGAGGGGTGAGTGACATTCAGTACTTC
CASSGTGGVSDIQYF
>-|14|-|TRBV6-2/TRBV6-3|TRBJ2-5
TGTGCCAGCAGCCAGTACGGCAGCGGAGAGACCCAGTACTTC
CASSQYGSGETQYF
>TRBD2|16|-|TRBV29-1|TRBJ2-7
TGCAGCGTTGCGGGGCTAGCGGGAGGGTACGGGTACGAGCAGTACTTC
CSVAGLAGGYGYEQYF
>-|15|-|TRBV27|TRBJ2-7
TGTGCCAGCAGTCCTTCTAGGGACACCCATTACGAGCAGTACTTC
CASSPSRDTHYEQYF
>-|14|-|TRBV7-9|TRBJ1-4
TGTGCCAGCAGCTTCGCAGGGAGGAATGAAAAACTGTTTTTT
CASSFAGRNEKLFF
>TRBD1|15|-|TRBV5-1|TRBJ2-5
TGCGCCAGCAGCTTGTGGGGACAGGGCCAAGAGACCCAGTACTTC
CASSLWGQGQETQYF
>-|15|-|TRBV20-1|TRBJ1-2
TGCAGTGCTAGTCGGTTCAACAAGCAGCGTTTTGGCTACACCTTC
CSASRFNKQRFGYTF
>TRBD2|15|-|TRBV9|TRBJ2-5
TGTGCCAGCAGCGCCCAGCGGGGGACCCAAGAGACCCAGTACTTC
CASSAQRGTQETQYF
>-|14|-|TRBV5-1|TRBJ1-1
TGCGCCAGCAGCTTGGCGGAGGTGGACACTGAAGCTTTCTTT
CASSLAEVDTEAFF